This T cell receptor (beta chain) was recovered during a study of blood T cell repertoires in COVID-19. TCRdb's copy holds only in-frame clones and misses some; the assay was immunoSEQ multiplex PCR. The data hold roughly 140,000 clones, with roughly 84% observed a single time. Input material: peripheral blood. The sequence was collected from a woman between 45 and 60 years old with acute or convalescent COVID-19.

CDR3 residues: CASRAWNYGYTF. The CDR3 DNA follows: TGTGCCAGCAGGGCATGGAACTATGGCTACACCTTC. The chain has TRBV28 and TRBJ1-2, with no clear D. CDR1 is MDHEN, CDR2 SYDVKM, per germline. The CDR3 consists of 12 residues. Between the trimmed V and J ends, which lost 6 bases and 2 bases, there was a span of 7 bases.